These T cell receptor beta chains were read from a single sample in a study of human T cells and chemical hapten exposure. MiXCR, applied by TCRdb to the RACE reads, yields one record per CDR3 protein. The sample lists 80,000 to 95,000 distinct CDR3 sequences; around 10% were seen once. This specimen consisted of whole blood, obtained in connection with sensitization to the hapten diphenylcyclopropenone (DPC). The receptors originated from a woman aged 45-65 years with alopecia areata. Some clones in this sample may be carry-over from other donors' samples. Each CDR3 is given with its conserved first and last residue. D genes are given only for firm matches. Some rows mark clone size as missing; the rest say once, few, many or name a class of expanded clone.

TRBJ1-4,.,TRBV28,.,CASSFAGEGRNEKLFF,TGTGCCAGCAGTTTTGCAGGGGAGGGAAGAAATGAAAAACTGTTTTTT
TRBJ2-5,many,TRBV3-1,.,CASSQSTKTQYF,TGTGCCAGCAGCCAATCAACGAAGACCCAGTACTTC
TRBJ2-5,few,TRBV11-2,TRBD1,CASSRDRGRETQYF,TGTGCCAGCAGCCGGGACAGGGGTCGGGAGACCCAGTACTTC
TRBJ1-1,many,TRBV2,.,CASRLEVAGPEAFF,TGTGCCAGCAGACTTGAAGTGGCGGGCCCTGAAGCTTTCTTT
TRBJ2-1,many,TRBV7-3,.,CASSGRVGGSYNEQFF,TGTGCCAGCAGCGGAAGAGTAGGGGGCTCCTACAATGAGCAGTTCTTC
TRBJ2-1,few,TRBV7-8,TRBD2,CASSLSWTSINEQFF,TGTGCCAGCAGCTTAAGTTGGACTAGCATCAATGAGCAGTTCTTC
TRBJ2-2,.,TRBV2,.,CASSEGLVSGELFF,TGTGCCAGCAGTGAAGGACTAGTCTCCGGGGAGCTGTTTTTT
TRBJ1-5,many,TRBV2,.,CASSERSAGGNQPQHF,TGTGCCAGCAGTGAACGGTCCGCGGGAGGCAATCAGCCCCAGCATTTT
TRBJ2-1,many,TRBV29-1,.,CSVVGQHYNEQFF,TGCAGCGTTGTCGGACAGCACTACAATGAGCAGTTCTTC
TRBJ2-1,.,TRBV11-2,TRBD2,CASSPRSGGLLSSYNEQFF,TGTGCCAGCAGTCCGAGAAGCGGGGGCCTACTGAGCTCCTACAATGAGCAGTTCTTC
TRBJ1-1,many,TRBV20-1,TRBD1,CSAIFWGTGGTEAFF,TGCAGTGCGATTTTTTGGGGGACAGGGGGCACTGAAGCTTTCTTT
TRBJ1-3,medium-sized,TRBV7-9,.,CASSAQDSGNTIYF,TGTGCCAGCAGCGCGCAGGACTCTGGAAACACCATATATTTT
TRBJ2-1,few,TRBV28,.,CASSETGAGGRPEQFF,TGTGCCAGCAGCGAAACGGGTGCGGGCGGCCGGCCTGAGCAGTTCTTC
TRBJ2-7,few,TRBV6-2/TRBV6-3,.,CASSYGRYEQYF,TGTGCCAGCAGTTACGGCCGCTACGAGCAGTACTTC
TRBJ1-2,many,TRBV10-3,TRBD1,CAISAQGAYGYTF,TGTGCCATCAGTGCCCAGGGGGCCTATGGCTACACCTTC
TRBJ2-1,.,TRBV20-1,.,CSGEDRSSPYNEQFF,TGCAGTGGGGAAGATCGGTCGAGCCCCTACAATGAGCAGTTCTTC
TRBJ2-1,few,TRBV12-3/TRBV12-4,TRBD2,CASKIPGLAAYEQFF,TGTGCCAGCAAAATTCCGGGACTAGCCGCATATGAGCAGTTCTTC
TRBJ2-5,.,TRBV30,TRBD2,CAWGPSAGDQETQYF,TGTGCCTGGGGTCCCTCAGCGGGGGACCAAGAGACCCAGTACTTC
TRBJ2-1,many,TRBV2,.,CASRNDLGAGEQFF,TGTGCCAGCAGGAATGACTTGGGCGCTGGTGAGCAGTTCTTC
TRBJ1-5,many,TRBV6-6,.,CASPKMGGPCNQPQHF,TGTGCCAGCCCAAAAATGGGCGGGCCTTGCAATCAGCCCCAGCATTTT
TRBJ2-7,few,TRBV3-1,.,CASSQAPGQPYEQYF,TGTGCCAGCAGCCAAGCTCCGGGACAACCCTACGAGCAGTACTTC
TRBJ1-1,.,TRBV20-1,.,CSASPGASEAFF,TGCAGTGCTAGTCCGGGGGCGTCTGAAGCTTTCTTT
TRBJ2-3,many,TRBV29-1,TRBD2,CSVITGTSGKDTQYF,TGCAGCGTGATAACCGGGACTAGCGGCAAAGATACGCAGTATTTT
TRBJ2-7,few,TRBV5-8,TRBD2,CASSLQLAGQEQYF,TGTGCCAGCAGCTTGCAGCTAGCGGGACAGGAGCAGTACTTC
TRBJ2-7,many,TRBV5-1,TRBD2,CASSLAREGPYEQYF,TGCGCCAGCAGCTTAGCGAGGGAGGGCCCCTACGAGCAGTACTTC
TRBJ2-2,.,TRBV18,.,CASSPRPRVFPSNTGELFF,TGTGCCAGCTCACCACGGCCCAGGGTGTTCCCCTCGAACACCGGGGAGCTGTTTTTT
TRBJ2-7,few,TRBV7-2,.,CASSRRPNGERSYEQYF,TGTGCCAGCAGCCGACGGCCAAACGGGGAGAGGTCCTACGAGCAGTACTTC
TRBJ1-5,few,TRBV12-3/TRBV12-4,.,CASSPLHNQPQHF,TGTGCCAGCAGTCCTTTGCACAATCAGCCCCAGCATTTT
TRBJ2-2,.,TRBV11-3,.,CASSSTGTHTGELFF,TGTGCCAGCAGCTCAACCGGGACTCACACCGGGGAGCTGTTTTTT
TRBJ1-2,.,TRBV7-9,.,CASSKRDILFYGYTF,TGTGCCAGCAGCAAACGGGACATACTGTTCTATGGCTACACCTTC
TRBJ2-2,many,TRBV6-4,.,CASLQAGDTGELFF,TGTGCCAGCCTGCAGGCAGGGGACACCGGGGAGCTGTTTTTT
TRBJ1-1,few,TRBV12-3/TRBV12-4,.,CASGEAHTEAFF,TGTGCCAGCGGGGAGGCCCACACTGAAGCTTTCTTT